Sequencing of this T cell receptor beta chain was carried out in a study of cytomegalovirus exposure and HLA in healthy donors (dated by TCRdb to the late 2010s). In terms of the full investigation: In an earlier analysis of roughly 590 of the donors, 250 to 350 Gb of sequence data and about 110 million unique TCR beta sequences from 150 million to 200 million T cells were reported. Genome-wide SNP genotypes for about 55% of the 666 donors were used in a later genetic analysis, which treated that subset as a discovery cohort. In an earlier analysis of 500 to 650 of the donors, high-throughput TCR beta sequencing was used to judge whether each TCR beta V gene segment behaved as functional or pseudogenic. The study combined high-throughput TCR immunosequencing, statistical association of individual TCRs with disease status, and machine learning to predict cytomegalovirus infection status. Rather than using new phenotypic data, the later analysis identified candidate immune exposures from TCR beta sequences and from how often those sequences occurred across donors. Among the roughly 390 genotyped donors, more than 70% belonged to the genetic ancestry cluster associated with self-reported Caucasian donors. Besides the first cohort of approximately 670 subjects, a separate validation cohort made up of 120 different subjects was used. Donor age, sex, ethnicity and CMV serostatus were collected together with the repertoire data. Among some 410 genotyped donors of the cohort, an average of approximately 240,000 unique TCR beta nucleotide sequences were sequenced per donor, approximately 20% of them non-productive. Class I and class II HLA loci were covered by the typing at four-digit resolution. Every discovery cohort repertoire had been produced on one sequencing platform. Using immunosequencing, the study profiled T cell repertoires from about 610 subjects and related those repertoires to cytomegalovirus serostatus. Typing coverage varied by locus: about 629-640 donors for A, B, C, DRB1 and DQB1; roughly 500 for DQA1; more than 600 for DPA1; approximately 490 for DPB1. An early release covering over 500 HLA-typed donors comprised 250 to 350 gigabases of sequencing data and roughly 85 million unique TCR sequences. Roughly five DR-DQ haplotypes were handled as single units for association and clustering because linkage in the cohort was strong. To study patterns of TCR occurrence, a later analysis re-analyzed previously published TCR beta repertoires from around 700 donors and added high-resolution HLA genotyping. The study was designed to test whether signatures of past pathogen exposure could be identified by cataloging public T cell receptors.

With regard to this clone: Its antigen is still unknown.

V is pruned by 6 bases and J by 2 bases, leaving 8 bases of the junction without a gene match. CDR1 MNHNS and CDR2 SASEGT are derived from the germline V gene. Spanning cysteine to phenylalanine, the CDR3 consists of 15 amino acids. Only CDR3 DNA is held: 45 bases, read in frame from base 1. The cohort was made up of 650 to 700 healthy bone marrow donors. All cohort members were sampled while nominally healthy, although unrecorded immune exposures were likely present. The donor was CMV seropositive and belonged to the group of 250 to 300 seropositive cohort members. Every donor gave a peripheral blood sample, and the peripheral blood mononuclear cells from that sample were used for TCR beta sequencing. The Qiagen DNeasy Blood Extraction Kit was used to extract genomic DNA from the blood cell samples. The library was made by the immunoSEQ multiplex PCR assay. For the multiplex PCR, a mixture combining 60 forward primers for TCR Vbeta segments and 13 reverse primers for TCR Jbeta segments was used. Amplification of the CDR3 region of rearranged TCR beta genes was performed with a multiplex PCR assay on genomic DNA. The amplified TCR beta libraries were sequenced on the Illumina HiSeq System as 87-base-pair reads. The authors processed their data as follows. In a later analysis, approximately 74 million unique TCR beta chains were counted across the approximately 640 repertoires, and approximately 9.9 million of these chains were shared by at least two donors. A nearest-neighbor algorithm error-corrected the raw reads and collapsed the reads into unique sequences, merging closely related sequences to remove PCR and sequencing errors. V, D and J gene segments were assigned by aligning CDR3 sequences to IMGT reference sequences. For a sequence to be retained, a match of at least six nucleotides was required to both a V gene segment and a J gene segment. A rearrangement was called productive if the CDR3 had no stop codons and remained in frame with V and J, and every other rearrangement was called non-productive. Following IMGT convention, CDR3 was defined as the stretch from the second conserved V-encoded cysteine to the conserved J-encoded phenylalanine. Sequences without an unambiguous match to a single V gene segment were excluded from the earlier analysis of about 600 of the donors. An earlier analysis of several hundred of the donors classified V segments as functional when productive rearrangements were above 56.7% and as segregating when the standard deviation between donors was above 5%. A statistical classification framework was built to diagnose cytomegalovirus status from the catalog of TCR beta chain sequences. In a later analysis, TCR nucleotide sequences were compared against IMGT/GENE-DB human TR gene sequences so that V and J genes could be assigned. A later analysis assigned CDR3 sequences and most-parsimonious VDJ recombination scenarios with the TCRdist pipeline. In a later analysis, each TCR beta chain was defined by its CDR3 amino acid sequence together with its V-gene family, and reads without a unique V-gene family were excluded. A later analysis removed several hundred highly shared, low-generation-probability nucleotide sequences to deal with suspected cross-contamination and a sequencing artifact. In a later analysis, a clonal expansion index for each public chain was calculated from normalized within-repertoire ranks of inferred template counts. Generation probabilities in a later analysis came from a VDJ recombination model fitted to out-of-frame rearrangements, and those results were checked against IGoR. In a later analysis, TCR-TCR, TCR-HLA and TCR-CMV co-occurrence was scored with hypergeometric tests, and a repertoire-size bias correction was applied to TCR pairs. A later analysis estimated false discovery rates by permuting HLA or CMV assignments 20 times. A later analysis grouped co-occurring TCRs with DBSCAN, adding TCRdist sequence similarity when clustering within HLA-allele-positive subsets. Repertoires with fewer than 30,000 or more than 120,000 public chains, plus five repertoires with anomalous nucleotide sharing, were excluded from co-occurrence clustering. TCRdb provides this immuneACCESS table in a form limited to in-frame rearrangements. Some clones are lacking; in checked studies, under half of them reflect an unresolved V gene, and why the rest are absent is not known. The V and J calls and the clone size are those of that table, but D and trimming were determined from the DNA. The sample table on file contains tens of thousands of clones. The top ten clones comprise approximately 3.8% of the sample.

Summary of the overall study and its limitations: Linkage disequilibrium might explain the correlated functional status among segregating V segments, but an unknown experimental factor could not be excluded. A further reported finding was that TCR beta sequences accurately predicted the HLA-A and HLA-B alleles for most subjects in the first cohort. The only immune exposure information available for the cohort was CMV serostatus. In a later analysis, several top co-occurrence clusters were reported to appear linked to parvovirus B19, influenza, CMV and Epstein-Barr virus. A later genetic analysis reported fewer N-insertions in productive TCRs among donors in an Asian-associated ancestry cluster than the roughly 650-donor mean. The study gave a list of some 150 TCR beta chains associated with cytomegalovirus. The classifier was reported to diagnose cytomegalovirus status with high specificity and sensitivity in both the original and validation cohorts. Because HLA typing was unavailable for some donors at each locus, only the typed subset was used in association tests. Presence/absence analyses assumed roughly uniform sequencing depth across donors, an assumption that may not hold. A cluster of highly shared sequence variants was judged likely to be a technical artifact of the sequencing pipeline. According to a later analysis, TCR association rates differed among HLA loci, with DRB1 alleles showing the most associated TCRs and HLA-C alleles showing the fewest. In a later analysis, HLA-associated TCR beta chains showed more clonal expansion and lower generation probabilities than non-associated chains that were equally common. At a false discovery rate of 0.05, a later analysis linked some 17,000 TCR beta sequences to specific HLA alleles. According to a later analysis, most CMV-associated TCR beta chains appeared to be HLA-restricted, and the HLA associations seemed to be driven largely by CMV exposure. In a later genetic analysis, a missense DCLRE1C variant was associated with V-gene and J-gene trimming of TCR beta chains, and the association was replicated in an independent cohort. Strong co-occurrence of HLA alleles, especially DR and DQ, made assigning TCR associations to individual alleles difficult. In vitro tests confirmed that a few of the cytomegalovirus-associated TCR beta chains recognize cytomegalovirus antigens. Because counts were too low, more than 15 rarely observed V segments, including chromosome 9 orphons, were left out of the earlier analysis of several hundred of the donors. Because the 87-base-pair reads could not distinguish some IMGT-functional V segments, including TRBV6-2 and TRBV6-3, those segments were excluded. Most TCR sequences were observed very rarely across donors, whereas some public TCRs were present in many individuals. In this cohort, only TCR beta chains were sequenced, and detectable features were limited by the absence of alpha or paired-chain data. In an earlier analysis of approximately 590 of the donors, most TCR beta V segments appeared in productive rearrangements about 87% or about 30% of the time, broadly matching IMGT annotations. The authors suggested that the approach could potentially be extended to other disease states and immunological phenotypes.

The specimen was PBMCs. The chain links TRBV6-1 with TRBJ2-7; 9 of the junction bases match TRBD1. This clonotype originated in a female donor in good health and CMV-seropositive. The sequenced DNA: TGTGCCAGCAGGGCGGCGGACAGGGGACCCTACGAGCAGTACTTC. This sequence encodes CASRAADRGPYEQYF.